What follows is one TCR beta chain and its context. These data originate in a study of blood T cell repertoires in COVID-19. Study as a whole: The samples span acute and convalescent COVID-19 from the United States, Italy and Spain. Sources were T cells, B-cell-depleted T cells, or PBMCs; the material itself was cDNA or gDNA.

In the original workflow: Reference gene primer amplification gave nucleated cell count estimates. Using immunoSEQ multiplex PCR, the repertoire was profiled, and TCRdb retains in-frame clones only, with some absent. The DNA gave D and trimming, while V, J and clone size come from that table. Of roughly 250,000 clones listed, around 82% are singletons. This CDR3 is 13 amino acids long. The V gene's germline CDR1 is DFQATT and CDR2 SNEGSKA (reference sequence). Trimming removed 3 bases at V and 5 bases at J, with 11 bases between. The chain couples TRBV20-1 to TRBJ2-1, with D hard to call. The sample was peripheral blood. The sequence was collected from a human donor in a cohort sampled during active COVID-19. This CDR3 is CSASDDGDNEQFF. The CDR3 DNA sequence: TGCAGTGCTAGTGACGATGGAGACAATGAGCAGTTCTTC.